This TCR beta chain was captured by sequencing in a study of Japanese encephalitis immunity and Zika vaccine responses listed by TCRdb under 2021. Regarding the research as a whole: The included participants were given three 5.0 ug doses of alum-adjuvanted ZPIV at weeks 0, 4 and 28. About a dozen participants were given two doses of JEV vaccine (IXIARO) 28 days apart, two to three months before the first ZPIV dose. The ZIKV peptides, 15-mers that overlapped by 11 residues, were chosen for containing NetMHCpan/NetMHCII-predicted epitopes with affinity below 50 nM. One dose of YFV vaccine (YF-VAX) was administered before ZPIV to over 11 participants, and nine or ten participants were flavivirus-naive. The study tested whether CD4 T cell responses to the Zika vaccine were shaped by prior Japanese encephalitis virus (JEV) or yellow fever virus (YFV) vaccination. TCR repertoires from three flavivirus-naive individuals were also analyzed at weeks 2, 6 and 52 after the start of ZPIV vaccination. About six representative participants per pre-vaccination group were picked for TCR sequencing, using samples from week 52 and from week 0, the point after pre-vaccination but before ZPIV. The stimulations used peptide pools from ZIKV structural proteins divided into flavivirus-conserved and non-conserved sets, or JEV or YFV peptides that matched the pre-vaccination.

After labeling with CellTrace CFSE, PBMCs were cultured for roughly 6 days in RPMI containing roughly 8.4% human serum along with peptide pools, each at around 1 ug/mL. Unfixed proliferating CD4 T cells were sorted on a BD FACSAria as live CD56-CD19-CD16-CD3+CD4+ CFSE-low cells. The enrolled adults were healthy and tested seronegative for ZIKV, JEV, YFV, DENV and WNV on microneutralization screening. The samples were drawn from a phase 1 trial of an alum-adjuvanted Zika purified-inactivated virus (ZPIV) vaccine that was randomized, double-blinded and placebo-controlled. Peripheral blood mononuclear cells were isolated using a standard procedure and kept frozen in liquid nitrogen until needed. The research as a whole found: In JEV-pre-vaccinated donors, the repertoire richness of CD4 T cells responding to conserved ZIKV epitopes decreased significantly after ZPIV. Samples grouped by participant and showed no similarity between individuals, suggesting that no public TCRs were detected. Only a subset of trial participants with three doses and adequate samples was analyzed, not the entire vaccinated cohort. Sample size limitations prevented peptide-pool deconvolution, so the individual peptides driving cross-reactive responses were not identified. Only a few individuals showed CD8 T cell responses to the ZIKV peptide pools, and those responses were of very low magnitude. Repertoire similarity across time-points and stimulations was higher in JEV-pre-vaccinated donors than in YFV-pre-vaccinated donors, indicating more clonotypes shared between ZIKV and JEV stimulation.

This clonotype qualifies as large (0.1 to 1%). Per-nucleotide qualities are absent, and no much larger clonotype sits a single base away. The library was generated by 5' RACE. Before sequencing, the TCRbeta libraries were pooled in amounts proportional to the number of cells sorted for each library. Total RNA was extracted from the sorted cells with RNAzol RT, and cDNA was synthesized using an oligo(dT) primer and a template-switching oligo. Using Kapa HiFi, PCR amplified the TCRbeta V-CDR3-J region between a SMARTer oligo primer and a TCRbeta constant-region primer. A second PCR added Illumina adaptors and sample-specific index barcodes, with HighPrep bead cleanup and Bioanalyzer confirmation of a roughly 650 bp band. Libraries were sequenced on an Illumina MiSeq with 2x151 bp paired-end reads. The authors processed their data as follows. Reads were demultiplexed with an in-house Java program, and TCRbeta annotations were assigned and clonotypes were counted with MiXCR. Repertoire overlap used Morisita-Horn indices from the R package vegan, with UPGMA clustering and Circos plots of recurring clonotypes. Shannon diversity and richness were normalized to the maximum possible value based on input cell numbers, so that values between 0 and 1 were obtained. MUSCLE was used to align CDR3beta sequences, SeqinR to compute distances, and R to plot multidimensional scaling. The public reads were quality trimmed at Q25 with fastp and then assembled into clones with MiXCR by TCRdb, keeping productive beta chains. Every distinct CDR3 protein forms one entry, paired with its most common genes and DNA. Clone size and V and J calls follow TCRdb, not the original study. The sample yields 300 to 500 distinct CDR3 sequences; around 3.5% were counted once. The top ten clones comprise approximately 40% of the sample.

CDR3 length: 14 amino acids, cysteine to phenylalanine. CDR3 DNA only is kept here, 42 bases in frame from base 1. From a lookup of the germline V gene, CDR1 and CDR2 are SGDLS and YYNGEE. Compared with germline, V lacks 4 bases and J lacks 3 bases; bases without a gene match: 4. The source was antigen-activated CD4+ T cells from blood, cultured, collected during a Zika inactivated vaccine study. The rearrangement joined TRBV9 to TRBJ2-5; 9 bases in the middle match TRBD2. The receptor comes from an adult man who received an inactivated Zika virus vaccine. The CDR3 protein is CASSPGLAEETQYF. Read as DNA, the sequence is TGTGCCAGCAGCCCGGGACTAGCCGAAGAGACCCAGTACTTC. Reference TRBV9 and TRBJ2-5 genes cover what lies past the CDR3, so the full variable domain is DSGVTQTPKHLITATGQRVTLRCSPRSGDLSVYWYQQSLDQGLQFLIQYYNGEERAKGNILERFSAQQFPDLHSELNLSSLELGDSALYFCASSPGLAEETQYFGPGTRLLVL.